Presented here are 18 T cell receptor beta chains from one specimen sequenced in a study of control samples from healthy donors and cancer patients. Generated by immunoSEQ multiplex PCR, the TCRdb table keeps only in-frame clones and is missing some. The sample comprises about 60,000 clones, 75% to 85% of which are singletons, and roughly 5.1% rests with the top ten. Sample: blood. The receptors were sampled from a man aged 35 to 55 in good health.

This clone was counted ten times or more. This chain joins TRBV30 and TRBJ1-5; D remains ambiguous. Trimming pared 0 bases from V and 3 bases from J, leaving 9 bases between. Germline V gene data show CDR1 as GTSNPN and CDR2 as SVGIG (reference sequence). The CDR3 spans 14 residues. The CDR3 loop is CAWSVSVDNQPQHF. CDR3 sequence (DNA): TGTGCCTGGAGTGTTTCGGTAGACAATCAGCCCCAGCATTTT.

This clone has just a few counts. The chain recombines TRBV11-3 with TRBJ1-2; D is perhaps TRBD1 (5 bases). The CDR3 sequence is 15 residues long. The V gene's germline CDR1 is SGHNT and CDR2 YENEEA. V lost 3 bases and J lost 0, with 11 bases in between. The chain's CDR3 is CASSLGTVANYGYTF. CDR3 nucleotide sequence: TGTGCCAGCAGCTTGGGGACGGTAGCTAACTATGGCTACACCTTC.

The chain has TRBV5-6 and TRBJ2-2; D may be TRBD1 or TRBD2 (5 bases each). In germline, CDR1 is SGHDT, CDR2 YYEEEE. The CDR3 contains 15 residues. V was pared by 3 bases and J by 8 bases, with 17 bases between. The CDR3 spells CASSWGQVGKGELFF. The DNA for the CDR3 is TGTGCCAGCAGCTGGGGCCAAGTCGGGAAGGGGGAGCTGTTTTTT.

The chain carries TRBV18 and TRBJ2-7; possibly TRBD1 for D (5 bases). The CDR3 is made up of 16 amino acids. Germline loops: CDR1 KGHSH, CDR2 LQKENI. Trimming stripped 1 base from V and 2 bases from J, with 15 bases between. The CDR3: CASSPQGPHNPYEQYF. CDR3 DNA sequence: TGTGCCAGCTCACCACAGGGGCCGCACAATCCCTACGAGCAGTACTTC.

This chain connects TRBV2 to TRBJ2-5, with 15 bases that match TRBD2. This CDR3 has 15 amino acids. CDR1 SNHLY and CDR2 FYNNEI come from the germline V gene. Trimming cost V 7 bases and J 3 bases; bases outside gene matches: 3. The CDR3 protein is CASMGTSGGKETQYF. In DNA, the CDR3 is TGTGCCAGCATGGGGACTAGCGGGGGGAAAGAGACCCAGTACTTC. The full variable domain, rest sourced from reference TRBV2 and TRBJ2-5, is EPEVTQTPSHQVTQMGQEVILRCVPISNHLYFYWYRQILGQKVEFLVSFYNNEISEKSEIFDDQFSVERPDGSNFTLKIRSTKLEDSAMYFCASMGTSGGKETQYFGPGTRLLVL.

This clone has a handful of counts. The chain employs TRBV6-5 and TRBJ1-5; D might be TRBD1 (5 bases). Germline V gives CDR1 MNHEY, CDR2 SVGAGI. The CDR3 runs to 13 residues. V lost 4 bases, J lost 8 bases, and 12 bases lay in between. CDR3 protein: CASSSSGPEPQHF. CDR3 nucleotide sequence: TGTGCCAGCAGTTCATCGGGGCCGGAGCCCCAGCATTTT.

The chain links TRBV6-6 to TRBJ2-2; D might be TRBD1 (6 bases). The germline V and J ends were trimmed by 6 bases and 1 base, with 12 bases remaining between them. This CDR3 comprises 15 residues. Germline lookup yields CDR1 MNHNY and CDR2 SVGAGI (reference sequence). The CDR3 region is CASSLVTGNTGELFF. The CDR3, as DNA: TGTGCCAGCAGCTTGGTGACAGGGAACACCGGGGAGCTGTTTTTT.

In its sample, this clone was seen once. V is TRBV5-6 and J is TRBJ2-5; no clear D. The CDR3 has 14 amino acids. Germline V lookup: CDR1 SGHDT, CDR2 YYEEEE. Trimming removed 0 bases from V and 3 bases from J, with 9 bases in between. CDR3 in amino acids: CASSLALIKETQYF. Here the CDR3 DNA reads TGTGCCAGCAGCTTGGCACTGATTAAAGAGACCCAGTACTTC. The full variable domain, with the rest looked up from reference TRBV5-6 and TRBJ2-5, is DAGVTQSPTHLIKTRGQQVTLRCSPKSGHDTVSWYQQALGQGPQFIFQYYEEEERQRGNFPDRFSGHQFPNYSSELNVNALLLGDSALYLCASSLALIKETQYFGPGTRLLVL.

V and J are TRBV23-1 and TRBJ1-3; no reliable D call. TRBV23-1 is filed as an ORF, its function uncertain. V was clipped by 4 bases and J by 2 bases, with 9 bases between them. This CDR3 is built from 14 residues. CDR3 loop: CASSRRGAGNTIYF. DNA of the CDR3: TGCGCCAGCAGTCGGCGGGGAGCTGGAAACACCATATATTTT.

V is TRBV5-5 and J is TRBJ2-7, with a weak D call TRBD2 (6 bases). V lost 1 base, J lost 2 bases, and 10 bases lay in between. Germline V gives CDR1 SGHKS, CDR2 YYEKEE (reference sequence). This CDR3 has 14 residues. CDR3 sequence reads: CASSLHGGPYEQYF. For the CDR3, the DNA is TGTGCCAGCAGCTTGCATGGAGGGCCCTACGAGCAGTACTTC.

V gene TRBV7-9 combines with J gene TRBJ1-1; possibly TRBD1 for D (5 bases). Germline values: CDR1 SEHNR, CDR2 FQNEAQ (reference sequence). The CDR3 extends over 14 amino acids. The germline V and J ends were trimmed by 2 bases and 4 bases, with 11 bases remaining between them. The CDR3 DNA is TGTGCCAGCAGCTTATTAGGGGTGGCCACTGAAGCTTTCTTT. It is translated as CASSLLGVATEAFF.

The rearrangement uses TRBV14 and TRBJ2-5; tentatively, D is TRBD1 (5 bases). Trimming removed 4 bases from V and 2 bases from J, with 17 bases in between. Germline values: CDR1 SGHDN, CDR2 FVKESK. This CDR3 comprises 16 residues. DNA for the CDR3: TGTGCCAGCAGCCCCTTGGACATCTACGATCAAGAGACCCAGTACTTC. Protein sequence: CASSPLDIYDQETQYF.

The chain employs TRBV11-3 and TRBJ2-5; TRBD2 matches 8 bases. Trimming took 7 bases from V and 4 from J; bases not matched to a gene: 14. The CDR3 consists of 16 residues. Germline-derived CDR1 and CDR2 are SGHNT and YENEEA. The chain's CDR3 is CASTDSGGASGETQYF. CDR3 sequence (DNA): TGTGCCAGCACCGACTCCGGGGGGGCCTCGGGAGAGACCCAGTACTTC.

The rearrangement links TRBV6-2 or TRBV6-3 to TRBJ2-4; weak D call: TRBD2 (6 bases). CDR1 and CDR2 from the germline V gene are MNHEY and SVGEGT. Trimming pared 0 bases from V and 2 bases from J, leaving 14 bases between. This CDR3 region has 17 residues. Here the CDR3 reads CASSYSWSGSTKNIQYF. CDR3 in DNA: TGTGCCAGCAGTTACTCGTGGAGCGGGTCGACCAAAAACATTCAGTACTTC.

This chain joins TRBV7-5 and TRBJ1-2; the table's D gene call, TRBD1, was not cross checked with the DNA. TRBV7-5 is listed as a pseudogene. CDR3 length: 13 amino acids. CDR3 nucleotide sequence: TGTGCCAGAAGCTGCTCAGGGCTCTATGGCTACACCTTC. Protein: CARSCSGLYGYTF.

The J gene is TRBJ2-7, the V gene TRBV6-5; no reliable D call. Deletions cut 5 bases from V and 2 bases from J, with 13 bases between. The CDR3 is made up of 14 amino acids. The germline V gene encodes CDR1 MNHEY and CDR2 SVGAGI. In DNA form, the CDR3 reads TGTGCCAGCAGTCGAACCGGAAGACCCTACGAGCAGTACTTC. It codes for CASSRTGRPYEQYF.

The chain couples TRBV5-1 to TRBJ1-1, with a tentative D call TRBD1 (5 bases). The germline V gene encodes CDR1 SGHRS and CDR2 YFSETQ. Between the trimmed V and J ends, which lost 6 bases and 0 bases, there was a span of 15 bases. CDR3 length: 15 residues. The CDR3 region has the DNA TGCGCCAGCACCAGGGTAGGGGCCATGAACACTGAAGCTTTCTTT. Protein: CASTRVGAMNTEAFF.

The CDR3 loop is CSASQLAGGSYEQYF. The CDR3 bases are TGCAGTGCTAGTCAACTAGCGGGGGGCTCCTACGAGCAGTACTTC. This chain connects TRBV20-1 to TRBJ2-7; 12 bases map to TRBD2. The CDR3 loop spans 15 amino acids. The trim removed 3 bases at V and 0 bases at J, leaving 3 bases unmatched. The germline CDR1 and CDR2 sequences are DFQATT and SNEGSKA (reference sequence).